This T cell receptor beta chain was sequenced for a study of blood T cell repertoires in COVID-19. On the study more broadly: Spain, Italy and the United States supplied samples that represented acute and convalescent COVID-19. T cells, B-cell-depleted T cells, or PBMCs supplied cDNA or gDNA.

Under the authors' procedure: It was from reference gene primer amplification that nucleated cell counts were estimated. Using immunoSEQ multiplex PCR, the repertoire was profiled, and TCRdb retains in-frame clones only, with some absent. V and J calls and clone size are as listed in that table; D and trimming were resolved from the DNA. Among roughly 100,000 clones listed, about 90% were seen once. The CDR3 is 16 amino acids. Between the trimmed V and J ends, which lost 6 bases and 5 bases, there was a span of 22 bases. Germline lookup yields CDR1 MDHEN and CDR2 SYDVKM. The sequenced material came from peripheral blood. This sequence originates from a man in his fifties with acute or convalescent COVID-19. The rearrangement links TRBV28 to TRBJ2-5, with D possibly matching TRBD1 (5 bases). In DNA, the CDR3 is TGTGCCAGCAGCCCGAGACCTGGGGCTGTGATGGAGACCCAGTACTTC. It specifies CASSPRPGAVMETQYF.